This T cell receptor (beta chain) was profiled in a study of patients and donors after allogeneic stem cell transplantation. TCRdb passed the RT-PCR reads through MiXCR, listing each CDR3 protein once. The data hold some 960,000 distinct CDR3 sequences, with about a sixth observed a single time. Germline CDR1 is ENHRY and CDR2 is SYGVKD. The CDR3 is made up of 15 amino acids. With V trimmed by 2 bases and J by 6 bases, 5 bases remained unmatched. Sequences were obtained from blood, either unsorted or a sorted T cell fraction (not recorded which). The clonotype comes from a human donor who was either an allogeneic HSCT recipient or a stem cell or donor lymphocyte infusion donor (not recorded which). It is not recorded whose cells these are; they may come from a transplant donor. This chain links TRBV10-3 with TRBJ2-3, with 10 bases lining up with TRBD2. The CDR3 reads CAISEILAGDDTQYF. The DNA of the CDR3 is TGTGCCATCAGTGAGATTCTAGCGGGAGACGATACGCAGTATTTT.